The 26 T cell receptor beta chains presented below share a single source sample, sequenced in a study of T cells after posttransplantation cyclophosphamide. Libraries were prepared by immunoSEQ multiplex PCR; TCRdb keeps only in-frame clonotypes and omits some of them. The sample consists of 25,000 or so clones, about 82% of them appearing once. Sample: PBMCs. Every receptor here comes from a woman in her sixties with a blood cancer, CMV-positive, and with a related stem cell donor.

The chain has TRBV7-9 and TRBJ2-5, with 10 bases identical to TRBD2. CDR3 length: 13 residues. Trimming cost V 10 bases and J 4 bases; bases outside gene matches: 6. CDR1 SEHNR and CDR2 FQNEAQ come from the germline V gene (reference sequence). The DNA of the CDR3 is TGTGCCACGCAAGTAGCGGGAGGAGAGACCCAGTACTTC. It is translated as CATQVAGGETQYF.

V usage is TRBV9 and J usage is TRBJ2-6, with no clear D. This CDR3 spans 14 amino acids. Looked up from germline, CDR1 is SGDLS and CDR2 is YYNGEE. The V and J ends lost 2 bases and 2 bases respectively, with 5 bases between them. CDR3 nucleotides: TGTGCCAGCAGCGTGCGCCCTGGGGCCAACGTCCTGACTTTC. Translated: CASSVRPGANVLTF.

There are a few counts of this clone. V is TRBV9 and J is TRBJ1-3; 7 positions agree with TRBD1. V lost 3 bases and J lost 3; bases outside the gene matches: 6. Per the germline V gene, CDR1 is SGDLS and CDR2 is YYNGEE. CDR3 length equals 15 residues. The CDR3 region is CASSGTGTVGNTIYF. CDR3 nucleotides: TGTGCCAGCAGCGGAACCGGGACAGTTGGAAACACCATATATTTT.

This clone was observed a few times. The rearrangement links TRBV19 to TRBJ2-6, with D perhaps matching TRBD2 (5 bases). V was trimmed by 7 bases and J by 2 bases, leaving 12 bases between them. Germline V gives CDR1 LNHDA, CDR2 SQIVND (reference sequence). The CDR3 runs 15 residues. As DNA, the CDR3 is TGTGCCAGTAACCGTCGGGGAACTGGGGCCAACGTCCTGACTTTC. The encoded protein is CASNRRGTGANVLTF. Filled out from reference TRBV19 and TRBJ2-6, the complete variable domain reads DGGITQSPKYLFRKEGQNVTLSCEQNLNHDAMYWYRQDPGQGLRLIYYSQIVNDFQKGDIAEGYSVSREKKESFPLTVTSAQKNPTAFYLCASNRRGTGANVLTFGAGSRLTVL.

V is TRBV19 and J is TRBJ2-2; D is perhaps TRBD2 (6 bases). Germline V gives CDR1 LNHDA, CDR2 SQIVND (reference sequence). Trimming removed 4 bases at V and 7 bases at J, with 16 bases between. This CDR3 region has 15 residues. The CDR3 nucleotides read TGTGCCAGTAGTAAACGGTGGGAGGTCAGCGGGGAGCTGTTTTTT. Amino acid sequence: CASSKRWEVSGELFF.

The CDR3 sequence is CASSQGRQVNTEAFF. The CDR3 nucleotides are TGCGCCAGCAGCCAAGGTCGACAGGTAAACACTGAAGCTTTCTTT. The gene calls are TRBV4-1 and TRBJ1-1; a weak D match, TRBD1 (6 bases). The CDR3 covers 15 residues. V gave up 1 base and J gave up 2 bases, with 11 bases separating them. Per germline, CDR1 MGHRA and CDR2 YSYEKL.

On this clone: The junction and the germline gene differ at one end; a read error may be behind it. The chain joins TRBV18 to TRBJ1-1, with unresolved D. The CDR3 has 14 amino acids. The V gene's germline CDR1 is KGHSH and CDR2 LQKENI. CDR3 amino acids: CANSLQDSNTEAFF. DNA for the CDR3: TGTGCCAACTCACTTCAGGATTCGAACACTGAAGCTTTCTTT.

The chain carries TRBV7-6 and TRBJ2-3; 9 nucleotides align to TRBD1. CDR3 length: 15 residues. With V trimmed by 2 bases and J by 6 bases, 6 bases remained unmatched. CDR1 is SGHVS, CDR2 FNYEAQ, per germline. Written as DNA, the CDR3 is TGTGCCAGCAGCTTAATCACAGGGGGCGCGGATACGCAGTATTTT. Its translation is CASSLITGGADTQYF.

The J gene is TRBJ1-1, the V gene TRBV11-2; D perhaps matches TRBD1 (5 bases). CDR1 is SGHAT, CDR2 FQNNGV, per germline. V was clipped by 1 base and J by 10 bases, with 13 bases between them. The CDR3 runs to 13 residues. The CDR3 DNA is TGTGCCAGCAGCTTAGCCACAGCAAGGGGAGCTTTCTTT. This gives the protein CASSLATARGAFF. The full variable domain, with the rest looked up from reference TRBV11-2 and TRBJ1-1, is EAGVAQSPRYKIIEKRQSVAFWCNPISGHATLYWYQQILGQGPKLLIQFQNNGVVDDSQLPKDRFSAERLKGVDSTLKIQPAKLEDSAVYLCASSLATARGAFFGQGTRLTVV.

This chain uses TRBV7-9 with TRBJ2-1; D is possibly TRBD2 (5 bases). The ends were cut back, 2 bases at V and 4 bases at J, with 9 bases in the middle. The CDR3 is 14 amino acids. In germline, CDR1 is SEHNR, CDR2 FQNEAQ (reference sequence). The CDR3 DNA sequence: TGTGCCAGCAGCTTAACCGGGATTTACAATGAGCAGTTCTTC. Its translation: CASSLTGIYNEQFF.

The J gene is TRBJ1-5, the V gene TRBV30; D call uncertain. CDR3 length: 16 amino acids. CDR1 and CDR2 (germline): GTSNPN, SVGIG (reference sequence). V lost 3 bases and J 1 base, leaving 16 bases between the germline ends. In nucleotides, the CDR3 is TGTGCCTGGAGCGGGAGGGCGAGGTACAGCAATCAGCCCCAGCATTTT. The encoded protein is CAWSGRARYSNQPQHF. The whole variable domain, filled in from reference TRBV30 and TRBJ1-5, reads SQTIHQWPATLVQPVGSPLSLECTVEGTSNPNLYWYRQAAGRGLQLLFYSVGIGQISSEVPQNLSASRPQDRQFILSSKKLLLSDSGFYLCAWSGRARYSNQPQHFGDGTRLSIL.

As DNA, the CDR3 is TGTGCCTGGGCCTACAGGACTATGGTGGGGGGCTACACCTTC. It is translated as CAWAYRTMVGGYTF. This chain connects TRBV30 to TRBJ1-2; possibly TRBD1 for D (5 bases). This CDR3 is built from 14 residues. CDR1 GTSNPN and CDR2 SVGIG come from the germline V gene (reference sequence). Deletions cut 5 bases from V and 8 bases from J, with 21 bases between.

The gene calls are TRBV15 and TRBJ2-7; D is uncertain. Trimming cost V 1 base and J 5 bases, with 3 bases left between them. Germline CDR1 and CDR2: LNHNV and YYDKDF (reference sequence). There are 11 residues in the CDR3. CDR3 DNA sequence: TGTGCCACCAGCAGAGCCAACGAGCAGTACTTC. This gives the protein CATSRANEQYF.

This clone was counted once. The CDR3 bases are TGTGCCAGCAGCGAAGCGGGGGTCGTCAATGAGCAGTTCTTC. Its protein is CASSEAGVVNEQFF. V is TRBV7-9 and J is TRBJ2-1; 8 nucleotides align to TRBD2. CDR3 length: 14 residues. The germline V gene encodes CDR1 SEHNR and CDR2 FQNEAQ (reference sequence). After removal of 5 bases from V and 6 bases from J, the junction contained 6 bases not matched to a gene. Variable domain in full (rest from reference TRBV7-9 and TRBJ2-1): DTGVSQNPRHKITKRGQNVTFRCDPISEHNRLYWYRQTLGQGPEFLTYFQNEAQLEKSRLLSDRFSAERPKGSFSTLEIQRTEQGDSAMYLCASSEAGVVNEQFFGPGTRLTVL.

The genes are TRBV19 and TRBJ1-5, with TRBD1 identical over 11 bases. CDR3 length: 16 amino acids. From germline, CDR1 is LNHDA and CDR2 SQIVND (reference sequence). J gave up 8 bases and V 6 bases, and 12 bases lay outside the gene matches. CDR3 region: CASSEGRTGGWKPQHF. The CDR3 region has the DNA TGTGCCAGTAGCGAGGGGCGGACAGGGGGCTGGAAGCCCCAGCATTTT.

The chain carries TRBV6-4 and TRBJ2-1, with 11 bases matching TRBD2. The CDR3 sequence is 15 residues long. CDR1 and CDR2 from the germline V gene are MRHNA and SNTAGT. Unmatched junction bases numbered 8, after V lost 6 bases and J lost 7 bases. The CDR3 loop reads CASSLLAGARNEQFF. The CDR3 nucleotides read TGTGCCAGCAGCCTACTAGCGGGAGCGCGGAATGAGCAGTTCTTC.

CDR3 loop: CASSFQRGYTF. The CDR3 DNA reads TGTGCCAGCAGCTTCCAGCGGGGCTACACCTTC. This rearrangement joins TRBV5-4 to TRBJ1-2; D ambiguous. This CDR3 spans 11 amino acids. The V end was cut by 2 bases, the J end by 8 bases, with 7 bases between. CDR1 SGHNT and CDR2 YYREEE come from the germline V gene (reference sequence).

The chain uses TRBV15 and TRBJ2-7; TRBD1 aligns across 12 bases. V shed 1 base, J shed 4 bases, and the junction held 11 bases outside the gene matches. CDR3 size: 18 residues. The germline gives CDR1 LNHNV, CDR2 YYDKDF (reference sequence). This CDR3 is CATSRVAGTGGLNYEQYF. The CDR3, as DNA: TGTGCCACCAGCAGAGTTGCCGGGACAGGGGGCCTTAATTACGAGCAGTACTTC. Combining the CDR3 with reference TRBV15 and TRBJ2-7 gives the whole variable domain DAMVIQNPRYQVTQFGKPVTLSCSQTLNHNVMYWYQQKSSQAPKLLFHYYDKDFNNEADTPDNFQSRRPNTSFCFLDIRSPGLGDTAMYLCATSRVAGTGGLNYEQYFGPGTRLTVT.

This clone was seen just once. V is TRBV5-1 and J is TRBJ2-5; D gene unclear. The V and J ends lost 0 bases and 1 base respectively, with 7 bases between them. Germline lookup yields CDR1 SGHRS and CDR2 YFSETQ. The CDR3 length is 14 residues. CDR3 in amino acids: CASSLATLQETQYF. The CDR3 DNA follows: TGCGCCAGCAGCTTGGCTACGCTCCAAGAGACCCAGTACTTC. Full variable domain (remainder filled in from reference TRBV5-1 and TRBJ2-5): KAGVTQTPRYLIKTRGQQVTLSCSPISGHRSVSWYQQTPGQGLQFLFEYFSETQRNKGNFPGRFSGRQFSNSRSEMNVSTLELGDSALYLCASSLATLQETQYFGPGTRLLVL.

The rearrangement links TRBV5-1 to TRBJ2-5, with D possibly TRBD2 on 5 matching bases. Germline loops: CDR1 SGHRS, CDR2 YFSETQ. V was trimmed by 5 bases and J by 5 bases, leaving 34 bases between them. The CDR3 runs to 20 residues. The CDR3 DNA reads TGCGCCAGCAGTTTTCGGACTCCGTTGCGGACGTTATTGTCTGGGGAGACCCAGTACTTC. It encodes CASSFRTPLRTLLSGETQYF.

This clone has a single count. V gene TRBV6-6 combines with J gene TRBJ1-5; no firm D call. The CDR3 loop spans 13 amino acids. The ends were cut back, 5 bases at V and 5 bases at J, with 10 bases in the middle. The germline CDR1 and CDR2 sequences are MNHNY and SVGAGI (reference sequence). The CDR3 region is CASSPLSDQPQHF. The CDR3 DNA reads TGTGCCAGCAGTCCCCTATCGGATCAGCCCCAGCATTTT.

This sequence joins TRBV7-9 and TRBJ2-7; 9 nucleotides align to TRBD2. CDR1 SEHNR and CDR2 FQNEAQ come from the germline V gene (reference sequence). Losses at the gene ends were 3 bases for V and 2 bases for J; bases not matched to a gene: 11. This CDR3 spans 17 amino acids. The CDR3 reads CASSLRGGASGTYEQYF. The CDR3 nucleotides read TGTGCCAGCAGCTTGAGGGGGGGGGCTAGCGGGACCTACGAGCAGTACTTC.

The rearrangement links TRBV21-1 to TRBJ2-1; TRBD2 reflects the table's D call only, with no check against the DNA. TRBV21-1 is deemed a pseudogene. The CDR3 spans 16 residues. The CDR3 DNA reads as TGTGCCAGCAGCAAATATGCTAGCGGGAGAAAGAATGAGCAGTTCTTC. Residues: CASSKYASGRKNEQFF.

This chain joins TRBV30 and TRBJ2-5; no reliable D call. The V end lost 4 bases, the J end lost 2 bases, and 11 bases lay between the germline ends. Germline V lookup: CDR1 GTSNPN, CDR2 SVGIG (reference sequence). CDR3 size: 13 residues. CDR3 DNA sequence: TGTGCCTGGAAAGCAGGTCAACAAGAGACCCAGTACTTC. Translating gives CAWKAGQQETQYF.

The chain is built from TRBV6-4 and TRBJ1-2; maybe TRBD1 (6 bases). The ends were cut back, 0 bases at V and 5 bases at J, with 7 bases in the middle. Germline V CDR1 and CDR2: MRHNA, SNTAGT. The CDR3 has 13 amino acids. CDR3 residues: CASSDSGTYGYTF. The DNA for the CDR3 is TGTGCCAGCAGTGACTCAGGGACATATGGCTACACCTTC.

J is TRBJ2-3 and V is TRBV9; 10 nucleotides match TRBD2. Unmatched junction bases numbered 6, after V lost 2 bases and J lost 0 bases. Germline V CDR1 and CDR2: SGDLS, YYNGEE. There are 17 residues in the CDR3. CDR3: CASSVLAGGTSTDTQYF. The CDR3 DNA sequence: TGTGCCAGCAGCGTTTTAGCGGGAGGTACTAGCACAGATACGCAGTATTTT.